This T cell receptor (beta chain) originates from a study of low-dose radiotherapy and immunotherapy resistance in tumors. CDR1 and CDR2 (germline): SQVTM, ANQGSEA. The junction had 6 bases not matched to a gene; V was cut back by 5 bases and J by 3 bases. The CDR3 consists of 13 residues. Alpha- and beta-chain coverage of first-strand cDNA came from TRAV- and TRBV-specific primers. It was with a constant-region primer and a V-primer adapter that TCRs were amplified over 20 PCR cycles. TCRdb fed the reads into MiXCR, producing one record per CDR3 protein. The sample carries under 40,000 distinct CDR3 sequences, around 54% recorded once. The time point here: after trial treatment. Treatment specified: LDRT plus nivolumab, ipilimumab, low-dose cyclophosphamide and aspirin (RACIN trial).

This receptor was identified in a male donor with gallbladder cancer. The chain employs TRBV29-1 and TRBJ2-5, with 7 positions matching TRBD2. The material sequenced was PBMCs, taken after low-dose radiotherapy plus immunotherapy. As DNA, the CDR3 is TGCAGCGTTCATAGCGGGCGCAAAGAGACCCAGTACTTC. It codes for CSVHSGRKETQYF.